Below, one TCR beta chain is given with its context. Its antigen remains unknown. TCRdb called the reads again in MiXCR, with one record for every CDR3 protein. This sample has some 170,000 distinct CDR3 sequences, with about a sixth found just once. These data originate in a study of T cell repertoires in cytomegalovirus infection. The overall study: Indications came from public TCR beta signatures; they pointed to CMV infection and to a matching HLA type. Study results and caveats: In two of eight donors, the top clonotype was HLA-C-restricted CMV-specific. Carriage of CMV together with the relevant HLA was identifiable through cumulative public TCR beta family frequency.

V was cut by 7 bases and J by 2 bases, with 15 bases left in between. This CDR3 is built from 15 residues. CDR1 MNHEY and CDR2 SVGEGT come from the germline V gene. Sample: CD8+ T cells from PBMCs. This sequence originates from a human donor in good health (CMV status not recorded). Some clones in this sample may be carry-over from other donors' samples. The chain recombines TRBV6-2 or TRBV6-3 with TRBJ2-1; TRBD2 might be the D (7 bases). The CDR3: CASITSGGAYNEQFF. The CDR3 coding sequence is TGTGCCAGCATTACCTCGGGGGGCGCCTACAATGAGCAGTTCTTC.